The present TCR beta chain was sequenced within a study of OX40 agonist ivuxolimab in advanced cancers. About the investigation overall: The costimulatory receptor OX40 (CD134) was targeted by ivuxolimab, a fully human IgG2 agonistic monoclonal antibody. Partial responses occurred in three dose-escalation patients: two with cutaneous melanoma and one with hepatocellular carcinoma. Intravenous ivuxolimab was administered to patients every 2 weeks at six dose levels: 0.01, 0.1, 0.3, 1.5, 3 and 10 mg/kg. The paper describes the monotherapy dose-escalation part (N of about 47 patients) of the phase I trial of ivuxolimab. Peripheral TCRbeta sequencing aimed to test whether ivuxolimab altered TCR sequence diversity and caused clonal T-cell expansion. In the dose-escalation cohort, around 80% of patients were male, and the mean age was 60 years with a range of about 20 to 79. Patients were allowed to have had prior anti-PD-1, anti-PD-L1 or anti-CTLA-4 therapy, and approximately 37% of the dose-escalation patients had been treated with checkpoint inhibitors. Among the 52 dose-escalation patients, about 19 had hepatocellular carcinoma, around 15 melanoma, 9 renal cell carcinoma and 9 head and neck cancer.

Genomic DNA was isolated from the sorted cells so that the TCRbeta CDR3 region could be sequenced. The immunoSEQ Assay was used for sequencing of TCRbeta CDR3 regions. The table comes from immuneACCESS by way of TCRdb, which keeps in-frame sequences with V and J called. Part of the clones is missing from these tables; in studies checked, under half for an unresolved V gene and the rest for unknown reasons. The sample table shows about 62,000 clones, and 85% are seen once. The ten most abundant clones make up approximately 3.6% of the sample. Here V drops 4 bases and J drops 1 base, and the junction holds 6 bases not matched to any gene. Based on the germline V gene, the CDR1 and CDR2 sequences are SGHTA and FQGNSA. The CDR3 runs 16 amino acids, cysteine and phenylalanine included. Only the CDR3 portion is preserved as DNA: 48 bases, with reading frame beginning at the first base. General conclusions and limits of the study: The antigen specificity of the clonally expanded peripheral T cells was not determined. Clonal expansion of both CD4+ and CD8+ blood T cells was observed from baseline to week 6 at doses 0.1 to 3.0 mg/kg. Partial responders in the 0.1-3.0 mg/kg groups had among the lowest normalized peripheral clonal expansion, especially among CD8+ T cells. After ivuxolimab, more expanded clones were found on average in CD8+ T cells than in CD4+ T cells. Low levels of normalized T-cell clonal expansion were also shown by some nonresponding patients.

Patients with a history of autoimmune disease or receiving systemic immunosuppression were excluded from the trial. Peripheral blood for TCR sequencing was collected from all dose cohorts at baseline, on cycle 4 day 1, and on cycle 7 day 1. Samples were obtained from an open-label, multicenter, first-in-human phase I dose-escalation trial of ivuxolimab. Adults with locally advanced or metastatic melanoma, renal cell, hepatocellular, or head and neck squamous cell carcinoma were enrolled in the trial. Before TCR sequencing, CD4+ and CD8+ T cells were separately sorted from peripheral blood. With regard to this clone: This receptor's antigen is unknown. Base quality data are lacking; no much larger clone is found one base away.

This chain joins TRBV7-2 to TRBJ2-5, and 10 junction bases match TRBD1. The origin of this receptor is an adult with an advanced solid tumor such as melanoma, head and neck, liver or kidney cancer. Sequenced material: CD4+ or CD8+ T cells sorted from blood, taken in a trial of the OX40 agonist ivuxolimab. The nucleotide sequence reads as follows: TGTGCCAGCAGCTCCCGGGGGACAGGGGCCCAAGAGACCCAGTACTTC. Its translation is CASSSRGTGAQETQYF.